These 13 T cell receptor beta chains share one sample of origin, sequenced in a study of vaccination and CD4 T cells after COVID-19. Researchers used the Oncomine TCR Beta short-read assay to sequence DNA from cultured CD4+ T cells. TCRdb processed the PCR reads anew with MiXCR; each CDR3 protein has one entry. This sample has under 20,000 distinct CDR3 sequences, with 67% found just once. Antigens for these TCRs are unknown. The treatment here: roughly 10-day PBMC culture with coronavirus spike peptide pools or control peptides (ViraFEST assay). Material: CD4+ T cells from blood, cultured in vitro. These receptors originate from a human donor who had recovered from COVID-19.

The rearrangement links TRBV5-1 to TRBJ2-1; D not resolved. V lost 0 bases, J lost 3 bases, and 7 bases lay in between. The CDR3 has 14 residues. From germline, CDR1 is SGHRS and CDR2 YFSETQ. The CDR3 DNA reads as TGCGCCAGCAGCTTGGTCCCGATCTACAATGAGCAGTTCTTC. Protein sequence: CASSLVPIYNEQFF.

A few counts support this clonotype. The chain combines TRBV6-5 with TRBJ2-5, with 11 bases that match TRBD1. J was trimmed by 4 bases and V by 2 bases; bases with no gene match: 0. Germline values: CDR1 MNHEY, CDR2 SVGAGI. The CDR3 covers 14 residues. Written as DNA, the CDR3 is TGTGCCAGCAGTTACGGGACAGGGGGAGAGACCCAGTACTTC. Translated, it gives CASSYGTGGETQYF.

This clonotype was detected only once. The CDR3 nucleotides read TGTGCCAGTAGTTCGGACAGGGTAGGCAATCAGCCCCAGCATTTT. This encodes CASSSDRVGNQPQHF. The chain links TRBV19 to TRBJ1-5, with 8 bases that match TRBD1. This CDR3 comprises 15 residues. The germline V gene encodes CDR1 LNHDA and CDR2 SQIVND (reference sequence). Unmatched junction bases numbered 5, after V lost 5 bases and J lost 2 bases.

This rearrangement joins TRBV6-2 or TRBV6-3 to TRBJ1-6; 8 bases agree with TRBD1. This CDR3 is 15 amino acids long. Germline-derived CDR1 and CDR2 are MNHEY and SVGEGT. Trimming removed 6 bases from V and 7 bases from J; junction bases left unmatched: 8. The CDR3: CASSRRDRINSPLHF. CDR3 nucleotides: TGTGCCAGCAGCCGCCGGGACAGGATAAATTCACCCCTCCACTTT.

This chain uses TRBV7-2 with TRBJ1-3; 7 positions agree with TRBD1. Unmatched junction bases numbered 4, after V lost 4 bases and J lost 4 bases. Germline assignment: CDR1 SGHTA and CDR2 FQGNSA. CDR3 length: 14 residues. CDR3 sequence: CASSSWTGGNTIYF. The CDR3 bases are TGTGCCAGCAGCTCGTGGACAGGCGGAAACACCATATATTTT.

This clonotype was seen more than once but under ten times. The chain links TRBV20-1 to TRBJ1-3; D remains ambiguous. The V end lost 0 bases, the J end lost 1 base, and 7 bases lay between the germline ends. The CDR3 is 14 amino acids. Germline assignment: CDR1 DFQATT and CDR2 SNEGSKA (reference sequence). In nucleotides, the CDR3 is TGCAGTGCTAGAGATTCATTTTCTGGAAACACCATATATTTT. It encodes CSARDSFSGNTIYF.

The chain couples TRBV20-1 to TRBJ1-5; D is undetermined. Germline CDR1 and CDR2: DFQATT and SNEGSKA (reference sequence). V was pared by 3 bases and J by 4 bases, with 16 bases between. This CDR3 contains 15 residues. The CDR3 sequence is CSASQARLGNQPQHF. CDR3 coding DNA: TGCAGTGCTAGTCAGGCCCGGTTAGGGAATCAGCCCCAGCATTTT.

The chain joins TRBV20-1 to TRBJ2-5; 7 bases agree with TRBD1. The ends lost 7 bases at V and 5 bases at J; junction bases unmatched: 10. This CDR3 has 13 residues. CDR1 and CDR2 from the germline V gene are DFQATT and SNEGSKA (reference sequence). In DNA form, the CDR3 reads TGCAGTGTCTACGACAGGGATGGTGAGACCCAGTACTTC. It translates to CSVYDRDGETQYF.

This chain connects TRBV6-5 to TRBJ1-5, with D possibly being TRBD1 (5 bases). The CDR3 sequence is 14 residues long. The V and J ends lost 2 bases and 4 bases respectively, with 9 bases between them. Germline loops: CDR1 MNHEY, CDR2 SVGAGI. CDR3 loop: CASSYGRGNQPQHF. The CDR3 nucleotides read TGTGCCAGCAGTTACGGTCGGGGGAATCAGCCCCAGCATTTT.

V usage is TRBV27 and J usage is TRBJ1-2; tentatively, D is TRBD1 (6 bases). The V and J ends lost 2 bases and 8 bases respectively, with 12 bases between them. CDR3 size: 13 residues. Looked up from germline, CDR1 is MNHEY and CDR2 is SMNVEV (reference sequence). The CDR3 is CASSLNFGGGYTF. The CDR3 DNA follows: TGTGCCAGCAGTTTAAATTTCGGGGGCGGCTACACCTTC.

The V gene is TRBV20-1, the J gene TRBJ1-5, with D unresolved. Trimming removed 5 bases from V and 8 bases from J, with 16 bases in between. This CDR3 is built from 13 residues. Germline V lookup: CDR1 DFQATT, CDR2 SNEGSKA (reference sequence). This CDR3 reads CSAPTPEAKPQHF. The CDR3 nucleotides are TGCAGTGCTCCGACTCCGGAGGCGAAGCCCCAGCATTTT.

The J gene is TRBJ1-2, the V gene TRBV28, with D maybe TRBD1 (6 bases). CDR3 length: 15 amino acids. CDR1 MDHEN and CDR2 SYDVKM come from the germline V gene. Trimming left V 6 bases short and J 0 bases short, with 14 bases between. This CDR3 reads CASSWGGQANYGYTF. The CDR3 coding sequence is TGTGCCAGCAGCTGGGGGGGGCAGGCTAACTATGGCTACACCTTC.

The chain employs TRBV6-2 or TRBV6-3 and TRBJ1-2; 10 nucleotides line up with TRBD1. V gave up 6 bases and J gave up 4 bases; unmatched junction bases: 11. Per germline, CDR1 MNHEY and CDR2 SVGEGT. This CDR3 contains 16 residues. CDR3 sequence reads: CASRTGGTGVFYGYTF. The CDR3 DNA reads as TGTGCCAGCAGGACTGGAGGGACAGGGGTTTTCTATGGCTACACCTTC.